The next 30 T cell receptor beta chains were all read from a single sample in a study of blood T cell repertoires in COVID-19. Clones were read by immunoSEQ multiplex PCR, and TCRdb kept only the in-frame ones, dropping some. Counted here are 90,000 to 120,000 clones, more than 85% occurring once; the ten biggest clones make up 0.85% to 1%. Input material: peripheral blood. The origin of the receptors is a man aged 60 to 75 with acute or convalescent COVID-19.

As regards this clone: This sample also contains other DNA sequences that code for the same CDR3. V gene TRBV2 combines with J gene TRBJ1-5; tentatively, D is TRBD1 (6 bases). The germline V gene has CDR1 SNHLY and CDR2 FYNNEI. This CDR3 is built from 14 residues. V was pared by 6 bases and J by 2 bases, with 11 bases between. The CDR3: CASSQQGGNQPQHF. CDR3 in DNA: TGTGCCAGCAGCCAACAGGGAGGCAATCAGCCCCAGCATTTT.

Details on this clone: The same CDR3 can be traced to other DNA sequences in this sample. J is TRBJ2-5 and V is TRBV6-6; D ambiguous. V dropped 0 bases and J dropped 5 bases, with 4 bases sitting between them. There are 12 residues in the CDR3. CDR1 is MNHNY, CDR2 SVGAGI, per germline (reference sequence). The CDR3 DNA sequence: TGTGCCAGCAGTTACTCGCGGGAGACCCAGTACTTC. Translated: CASSYSRETQYF.

The rearrangement uses TRBV30 and TRBJ2-4; 8 bases fit TRBD2. The length of the CDR3 is 15 residues. The V gene's germline CDR1 is GTSNPN and CDR2 SVGIG (reference sequence). Unmatched junction bases numbered 8, after V lost 3 bases and J lost 4 bases. The CDR3 loop reads CAWRGIAGLKNIQYF. Here the CDR3 DNA reads TGTGCCTGGAGAGGGATAGCGGGACTAAAAAACATTCAGTACTTC.

V is TRBV10-3 and J is TRBJ1-6; D is possibly TRBD1 (6 bases). Germline V gives CDR1 ENHRY, CDR2 SYGVKD. V was cut by 0 bases and J by 9 bases, with 12 bases left in between. CDR3 length equals 15 residues. CDR3 protein: CAISESKGGGSPLHF. Here the CDR3 DNA reads TGTGCCATCAGTGAGTCGAAAGGGGGGGGTTCACCCCTCCACTTT.

In this sample, this clone turned up a few times. The V and J genes are TRBV5-1 and TRBJ1-1; D possibly corresponds to TRBD1 (5 bases). V lost 4 bases and J 4 bases, leaving 11 bases between the germline ends. In germline, CDR1 is SGHRS, CDR2 YFSETQ. This CDR3 has 13 residues. The CDR3 region is CASSRGLTTEAFF. The CDR3 nucleotides read TGCGCCAGCAGCCGGGGGTTGACCACTGAAGCTTTCTTT. Full variable domain (rest looked up from reference TRBV5-1 and TRBJ1-1): KAGVTQTPRYLIKTRGQQVTLSCSPISGHRSVSWYQQTPGQGLQFLFEYFSETQRNKGNFPGRFSGRQFSNSRSEMNVSTLELGDSALYLCASSRGLTTEAFFGQGTRLTVV.

The chain carries TRBV13 and TRBJ1-2; 7 bases line up with TRBD1. This CDR3 is built from 15 residues. Germline V gene data show CDR1 as PRHDT and CDR2 as FYEKMQ (reference sequence). Germline trimming cut 5 bases from V and 4 bases from J; bases unmatched to any gene: 10. CDR3 residues: CASSADRGQGYGYTF. In nucleotides, the CDR3 is TGTGCCAGCAGCGCGGATAGGGGGCAGGGCTATGGCTACACCTTC.

The chain combines TRBV7-8 with TRBJ2-1; no clear D gene. CDR3 length: 13 residues. V was shortened by 6 bases and J by 6 bases, with 12 bases between the two germline ends. Germline V lookup: CDR1 SGHVS, CDR2 FQNEAQ. The CDR3, as DNA: TGTGCCAGCAGATATAGAGGCCCCAATGAGCAGTTCTTC. Protein product: CASRYRGPNEQFF.

This chain uses TRBV15 with TRBJ1-1; TRBD1 agrees at 8 bases. The germline CDR1 and CDR2 sequences are LNHNV and YYDKDF (reference sequence). The junction had 4 bases not matched to a gene; V was cut back by 1 base and J by 0 bases. This CDR3 spans 16 amino acids. The CDR3 DNA sequence: TGTGCCACCAGCAGAGCAGGGGGCGCTTTGAACACTGAAGCTTTCTTT. Protein sequence: CATSRAGGALNTEAFF.

The CDR3 nucleotides read TGTGCCAGCAGTTCTCCCGCCTCAGGAGGGTGGAACACTGAAGCTTTCTTT. Translating it yields CASSSPASGGWNTEAFF. The chain uses TRBV28 and TRBJ1-1, with D unclear. This CDR3 is built from 17 residues. Germline CDR1 and CDR2: MDHEN and SYDVKM. V lost 4 bases to trimming and J lost 1 base, with 19 bases between them.

The CDR3: CATSDGLATNTGELFF. The DNA for the CDR3 is TGTGCCACCAGTGATGGACTAGCGACGAACACCGGGGAGCTGTTTTTT. This chain links TRBV24-1 with TRBJ2-2; 9 nucleotides align to TRBD2. The CDR3 is made up of 16 amino acids. Losses at the gene ends were 3 bases for V and 0 bases for J; bases not matched to a gene: 1. CDR1 and CDR2 (germline): KGHDR, SFDVKD.

The chain uses TRBV24-1 and TRBJ2-1; D is possibly TRBD1 (5 bases). CDR1 is KGHDR, CDR2 SFDVKD, per germline. This CDR3 has 12 residues. Trimming cost V 5 bases and J 8 bases, with 9 bases left between them. The CDR3 nucleotides read TGTGCCACCAGTGGGGGCCTGGATGAGCAGTTCTTC. As protein: CATSGGLDEQFF.

V gene TRBV5-1 combines with J gene TRBJ1-1; D is uncertain. This CDR3 is 15 amino acids long. V dropped 3 bases and J dropped 3 bases, with 15 bases sitting between them. Germline CDR1 is SGHRS and CDR2 is YFSETQ. The CDR3 nucleotides are TGCGCCAGCAGCTCCCTACCGGGGAGGGACACTGAAGCTTTCTTT. Translated: CASSSLPGRDTEAFF.

In DNA form, the CDR3 reads TGTGCCAGCTCAACCCCAGCGGGGGCTGGAGATACGCAGTATTTT. Translation: CASSTPAGAGDTQYF. V and J are TRBV18 and TRBJ2-3; 8 bases are shared with TRBD2. The CDR3 runs 15 residues. V trimming: 5 bases; J trimming: 5 bases; junction bases outside the gene matches: 9. Germline lookup yields CDR1 KGHSH and CDR2 LQKENI.

The J gene is TRBJ2-1, the V gene TRBV10-2, with 11 bases matching TRBD2. The germline gives CDR1 WSHSY, CDR2 SAAADI. There are 14 residues in the CDR3. J was trimmed by 10 bases and V by 7 bases; bases with no gene match: 9. The CDR3 DNA reads TGCGCCAGCACTCTAGCGGGAGGTTCGTGGGAGCAGTTCTTC. Its translation: CASTLAGGSWEQFF.

The V call is TRBV5-1, the J call TRBJ2-7; the match to TRBD2 covers 8 bases. The CDR3 totals 15 residues. Germline V lookup: CDR1 SGHRS, CDR2 YFSETQ. V trimming: 1 base; J trimming: 5 bases; junction bases outside the gene matches: 8. The DNA for the CDR3 is TGCGCCAGCAGCTTGAGCGGGAGTCAGTGGGACGAGCAGTACTTC. Encoded protein: CASSLSGSQWDEQYF.

The V and J genes are TRBV10-3 and TRBJ2-2, with 10 bases fitting TRBD2. V lost 1 base, J lost 4 bases, and 3 bases stayed unmatched. CDR1 and CDR2 (germline): ENHRY, SYGVKD. This CDR3 has 16 residues. CDR3 region: CAISEFASGSTGELFF. The CDR3 DNA reads TGTGCCATCAGTGAGTTTGCTAGCGGGAGCACCGGGGAGCTGTTTTTT.

The table lists this clone with a few counts. The V and J genes are TRBV5-1 and TRBJ1-3; D unresolved. The CDR3 spans 14 residues. V was clipped by 1 base and J by 1 base, with 6 bases between them. Germline V CDR1 and CDR2: SGHRS, YFSETQ. The CDR3 is CASSLRGSGNTIYF. DNA for the CDR3: TGCGCCAGCAGCTTGAGAGGATCTGGAAACACCATATATTTT.

The sample holds a few counts of this clone. The chain links TRBV6-1 to TRBJ2-7; tentatively, D is TRBD2 (6 bases). Trimming shortened V by 2 bases and J by 1 base, and 9 bases separated the two germline ends. The CDR3 sequence is 14 residues long. The germline V gene has CDR1 MNHNS and CDR2 SASEGT. CDR3 region: CASSESGRSYEQYV. As DNA, the CDR3 is TGTGCCAGCAGTGAATCCGGGAGATCCTACGAGCAGTACGTC.

The V gene is TRBV6-6, the J gene TRBJ1-5; 7 bases match TRBD1. The CDR3 covers 16 residues. Germline V gives CDR1 MNHNY, CDR2 SVGAGI (reference sequence). The ends lost 0 bases at V and 5 bases at J; junction bases unmatched: 7. The CDR3 coding sequence is TGTGCCAGCAGTTACTCTCGACAGGGAACATATCAGCCCCAGCATTTT. Its translation is CASSYSRQGTYQPQHF.

This clone has only one observation. The gene calls are TRBV27 and TRBJ2-7; a weak D match, TRBD1 (5 bases). V was trimmed by 3 bases and J by 7 bases, leaving 16 bases between them. Looked up from germline, CDR1 is MNHEY and CDR2 is SMNVEV (reference sequence). The CDR3 has 14 residues. In DNA form, the CDR3 reads TGTGCCAGCAGTTTCACCGATGACAGAGGAGAGCAGTACTTC. It yields the protein CASSFTDDRGEQYF.

The V gene is TRBV2, the J gene TRBJ2-3, with 12 bases that match TRBD2. This CDR3 is built from 17 residues. Germline V CDR1 and CDR2: SNHLY, FYNNEI. The trim removed 6 bases at V and 2 bases at J, leaving 9 bases unmatched. The CDR3 region has the DNA TGTGCCAGCAGCGGTACGGGACTAGCGGGTAACACAGATACGCAGTATTTT. Encoded protein: CASSGTGLAGNTDTQYF.

The chain combines TRBV30 with TRBJ2-7; 13 positions match TRBD2. This CDR3 has 12 residues. Germline V gene data show CDR1 as GTSNPN and CDR2 as SVGIG (reference sequence). V lost 8 bases, J lost 2 bases, and 0 bases stayed unmatched. CDR3 in amino acids: CAGTSGTYEQYF. The CDR3 region has the DNA TGTGCCGGGACTAGCGGGACCTACGAGCAGTACTTC.

The rearrangement uses TRBV10-3 and TRBJ2-3; 14 bases align to TRBD2. Germline V gene sequence: CDR1 ENHRY, CDR2 SYGVKD. This CDR3 is 14 amino acids long. V trimming: 10 bases; J trimming: 6 bases; junction bases outside the gene matches: 6. The CDR3 DNA reads as TGTGCCACCGGGGGACTAGCGGGAGTCGATACGCAGTATTTT. This translates into CATGGLAGVDTQYF.

The V call is TRBV3-1 (or the pseudogene TRBV3-2), the J call TRBJ2-7, with a weak D call TRBD2 (6 bases). The CDR3 totals 13 residues. CDR1 is LGHDT and CDR2 is YNNKEL in the germline V gene (reference sequence). Trimming removed 3 bases at V and 3 bases at J, with 9 bases between. The CDR3 region is CASSQYGGYEQYF. The CDR3 nucleotides are TGTGCCAGCAGCCAGTACGGGGGCTACGAGCAGTACTTC.

The chain links TRBV12-5 to TRBJ1-1; maybe TRBD1 (6 bases). The CDR3 length is 14 residues. Germline values: CDR1 LGHNT, CDR2 FRNRAP. Deletions cut 7 bases from V and 4 bases from J, with 16 bases between. Written as DNA, the CDR3 is TGTGCTAGTGCCCCCGGACAGATGGGCACTGAAGCTTTCTTT. Translation: CASAPGQMGTEAFF.

This chain joins TRBV19 and TRBJ2-2; tentative D call: TRBD2 (5 bases). Trimming stripped 7 bases from V and 3 bases from J, with 15 bases between. Germline CDR1 and CDR2: LNHDA and SQIVND (reference sequence). The length of the CDR3 is 15 residues. CDR3 sequence: CASKLGGGDTGELFF. Written as DNA, the CDR3 is TGTGCCAGTAAGTTAGGCGGAGGTGACACCGGGGAGCTGTTTTTT.

V is TRBV5-8 and J is TRBJ1-3, with a weak D call TRBD1 (6 bases). The CDR3 covers 14 residues. Germline loops: CDR1 SGHTS, CDR2 YDEGEE. Trimming stripped 2 bases from V and 7 bases from J, with 13 bases between. As DNA, the CDR3 is TGTGCCAGCAGCTTTGGCAGGGGAGAGAACACCATATATTTT. It specifies CASSFGRGENTIYF. The variable domain in full, with the rest retrieved from reference TRBV5-8 and TRBJ1-3, is EAGVTQSPTHLIKTRGQQATLRCSPISGHTSVYWYQQALGLGLQFLLWYDEGEERNRGNFPPRFSGRQFPNYSSELNVNALELEDSALYLCASSFGRGENTIYFGEGSWLTVV.

The V gene is TRBV27, the J gene TRBJ1-2; unclear D gene. Germline CDR1 and CDR2: MNHEY and SMNVEV (reference sequence). This CDR3 has 14 amino acids. The V gene lost 5 bases and the J gene lost 10 bases, with 20 bases spanning the gap. The CDR3 here is CASSPDITNPLYTF. Written as DNA, the CDR3 is TGTGCCAGCAGTCCCGACATTACAAATCCCCTCTACACCTTC.

This clone is a singleton in its sample. The chain is built from TRBV6-5 and TRBJ2-1, with D possibly being TRBD2 (5 bases). V lost 6 bases and J lost 9, with 12 bases in between. The CDR3 is 12 residues long. The V gene's germline CDR1 is MNHEY and CDR2 SVGAGI. Here the CDR3 DNA reads TGTGCCAGCAGCCTCCGGGGTGTTGAGCAGTTCTTC. Encoded protein: CASSLRGVEQFF.

The sample holds a few counts of this clone. The genes are TRBV24-1 and TRBJ1-5; 7 bases map to TRBD1. Germline V CDR1 and CDR2: KGHDR, SFDVKD. The CDR3 runs 17 residues. J lost 5 bases, V lost 6 bases, and 15 bases had no gene match. The CDR3 sequence: CATSWNTDRFGDQPQHF. The CDR3 region has the DNA TGTGCCACCAGTTGGAATACGGACAGGTTTGGGGATCAGCCCCAGCATTTT.